Described below is a single TCR beta chain sequence and its context. The CDR3 is 17 amino acids. Germline values: CDR1 SGHRS, CDR2 YFSETQ. Trimming cost V 6 bases and J 1 base; bases outside gene matches: 13. The data stem from a study of blood T cell repertoires in COVID-19. Overall study: Samples representing acute and convalescent COVID-19 were sourced from the United States, Italy and Spain. T cells, B-cell-depleted T cells, or PBMCs supplied cDNA or gDNA.

The authors' processing: From reference gene primer amplification, estimates of nucleated cell counts were derived. Sequenced by immunoSEQ multiplex PCR; TCRdb stores in-frame clones only, minus some. That table furnishes V, J and clone size, whereas the DNA furnished D and trimming. This sample has approximately 280,000 clones; roughly nine tenths occur once, and the top ten carry 2% to 2.5%. This receptor was identified in a man aged 50 to 60 with acute or convalescent COVID-19. The sequenced sample was peripheral blood. The chain links TRBV5-1 to TRBJ2-1, with 7 bases matching TRBD1. Here the CDR3 DNA reads TGCGCCAGCACCCACAAAGAGACAGGGTCGTCCTACAATGAGCAGTTCTTC. It codes for CASTHKETGSSYNEQFF.